These 11 T cell receptor beta chains were sequenced from one sample in a study of T cells in Graves' hyperthyroidism and ophthalmopathy. RNA transcripts yielded amplified TCR beta CDR3 regions. A set of HTBI primers served as the primers for a first-round RT-PCR of the TCR CDR3. From the multiplex PCR reads, TCRdb called clonotypes with MiXCR, one entry per CDR3 protein. The sample includes hundreds of thousands of distinct CDR3 sequences, over 40% of them seen just once. The sequenced sample consisted of peripheral blood or thyroid tissue (not recorded which). Receptors were obtained from an adult man with Graves' disease, either hyperthyroidism or ophthalmopathy (not recorded which).

Concerning this clonotype: A much more abundant neighbour one base away suggests this may be a read error. The chain is built from TRBV10-3 and TRBJ2-5, with TRBD1 matching 10 bases. Germline CDR1 reads ENHRY; CDR2 reads SYGVKD. This CDR3 region has 17 residues. The CDR3 bases are TGTGCCAGCAGTGAGTCATTCAGACAGGGGGCAGGAGAGACCCAGTACTTC. This codes for CASSESFRQGAGETQYF.

This clonotype came up many times. This chain links TRBV5-1 with TRBJ2-7; no clear D. The V end lost 4 bases, the J end lost 3 bases, and 11 bases lay between the germline ends. The CDR3 sequence is 13 residues long. Germline-derived CDR1 and CDR2 are SGHRS and YFSETQ. The CDR3: CASSPAVSYEQYF. CDR3 bases: TGCGCCAGCAGCCCAGCAGTGAGCTACGAGCAGTACTTC.

The chain couples TRBV7-2 to TRBJ1-1; 8 bases line up with TRBD1. Germline loops: CDR1 SGHTA, CDR2 FQGNSA. V shed 4 bases and J 11 bases; nucleotides not matched to a gene: 6. The CDR3 sequence is 12 residues long. The CDR3 region has the DNA TGTGCCAGCAGCTCGGGACAGGCTCGGGCTTTCTTT. It specifies CASSSGQARAFF.

Only a few counts were recorded for this clonotype. The V and J genes are TRBV20-1 and TRBJ1-5; the D gene is possibly TRBD1 (5 bases). The V gene's germline CDR1 is DFQATT and CDR2 SNEGSKA (reference sequence). CDR3 length: 12 residues. Trimming removed 6 bases from V and 4 bases from J, with 10 bases in between. In DNA form, the CDR3 reads TGCAGTGCGGGACGAGGGAATCAGCCCCAGCATTTT. Translation: CSAGRGNQPQHF.

This clonotype was recorded many times. The rearrangement joins TRBV9 to TRBJ1-1; D ambiguous. The CDR3 has 12 residues. Between the trimmed V and J ends, which lost 2 bases and 6 bases, there was a span of 8 bases. CDR1 and CDR2 from the germline V gene are SGDLS and YYNGEE. The CDR3, as DNA: TGTGCCAGCAGCGTCTCAGGTGCTGAAGCTTTCTTT. Its protein is CASSVSGAEAFF.

With regard to this clonotype: It may be a read error: a sequence one base away is much more abundant. J is TRBJ2-5 and V is TRBV20-1, with D perhaps matching TRBD2 (5 bases). CDR1 and CDR2 from the germline V gene are DFQATT and SNEGSKA (reference sequence). This CDR3 comprises 13 residues. Trimming removed 2 bases from V and 7 bases from J, with 14 bases in between. The CDR3 sequence: CSARKRGIWTQYF. CDR3 in DNA: TGCAGTGCTAGAAAACGGGGAATATGGACCCAGTACTTC.

This clonotype was observed a handful of times. The chain employs TRBV20-1 and TRBJ1-3, with D perhaps matching TRBD1 (6 bases). The CDR3 contains 12 residues. CDR1 and CDR2 (germline): DFQATT, SNEGSKA (reference sequence). With 8 bases removed from V and 2 bases from J, the gap between germline ends came to 10 bases. In DNA form, the CDR3 reads TGCAGTTCACAGGGAACTGGAAACACCATATATTTT. This encodes CSSQGTGNTIYF.

The table lists this clonotype with many counts. This chain links TRBV6-5 with TRBJ1-5; D call uncertain. The V and J ends lost 5 bases and 7 bases respectively, with 18 bases between them. Germline CDR1 is MNHEY and CDR2 is SVGAGI. This CDR3 is 15 amino acids long. This chain's CDR3 is CASSVVRRTEQPQHF. The DNA of the CDR3 is TGTGCCAGCAGTGTTGTCCGACGGACGGAACAGCCCCAGCATTTT.

This chain uses TRBV5-1 with TRBJ2-7; 8 bases match TRBD1. Trimming cost V 1 base and J 5 bases; bases outside gene matches: 8. The germline V gene has CDR1 SGHRS and CDR2 YFSETQ. This CDR3 contains 15 residues. CDR3 sequence (DNA): TGCGCCAGCAGCTTGCAGGGGGCTCTGGTGGACGAGCAGTACTTC. Translated: CASSLQGALVDEQYF. The whole variable domain, filled in from reference TRBV5-1 and TRBJ2-7, reads KAGVTQTPRYLIKTRGQQVTLSCSPISGHRSVSWYQQTPGQGLQFLFEYFSETQRNKGNFPGRFSGRQFSNSRSEMNVSTLELGDSALYLCASSLQGALVDEQYFGPGTRLTVT.

The rearrangement uses TRBV12-3 or TRBV12-4 and TRBJ1-1; weak D call: TRBD1 (5 bases). This CDR3 has 12 amino acids. Trimming removed 3 bases from V and 8 bases from J, with 10 bases in between. The CDR3 nucleotides read TGTGCCAGCAGTTTTCAGGGCTCGGAAGCTTTCTTT. Amino acid sequence: CASSFQGSEAFF.

The rearrangement joins TRBV7-9 to TRBJ1-2; no reliable D call. V was shortened by 5 bases and J by 6 bases, with 19 bases between the two germline ends. CDR1 and CDR2 (germline): SEHNR, FQNEAQ (reference sequence). This CDR3 is built from 15 residues. The CDR3 DNA is TGTGCCAGCAGCCAAGACGCAGCTACCGCCAATGGCTACACCTTC. Amino acid sequence: CASSQDAATANGYTF.